The 18 T cell receptor beta chains given below trace back to one sample, sequenced in a study of control samples from healthy donors and cancer patients. Method: immunoSEQ multiplex PCR; TCRdb's copy keeps in-frame clones and lacks some. Of 40,000 to 55,000 clones in the sample, roughly 86% were seen once. Material: PBMCs. These receptors all come from a woman aged 55-69 years with lung cancer.

This sequence joins TRBV6-6 and TRBJ1-4; TRBD1 aligns across 11 bases. CDR1 is MNHNY, CDR2 SVGAGI, per germline (reference sequence). V was pared by 6 bases and J by 7 bases, with 4 bases of the junction left unmatched. The CDR3 covers 14 residues. For the CDR3, the DNA is TGTGCCAGCAGAACCGGGACAGGGGGTGAAAAACTGTTTTTT. Translated, it gives CASRTGTGGEKLFF.

V and J are TRBV6-6 and TRBJ2-5, with 15 bases aligning to TRBD2. CDR1 and CDR2 from the germline V gene are MNHNY and SVGAGI (reference sequence). This CDR3 is 16 amino acids long. The J segment lost 4 bases and the V segment lost 5 bases, leaving 5 bases of the junction unmatched. The CDR3 DNA reads TGTGCCAGCAGTGGACTAGCGGGAGGGCCGGCAGAGACCCAGTACTTC. Encoded protein: CASSGLAGGPAETQYF.

The CDR3 nucleotides read TGTGCCAGCAGCTCCCGGAAAGAGGGGACATCGAACTATGGCTACACCTTC. Translation gives CASSSRKEGTSNYGYTF. The chain employs TRBV5-4 and TRBJ1-2; possible D gene TRBD1, 6 bases. CDR1 is SGHNT, CDR2 YYREEE, per germline (reference sequence). V gave up 3 bases and J gave up 2 bases, with 20 bases separating them. There are 17 residues in the CDR3.

The chain couples TRBV24-1 to TRBJ2-1, with D uncertain. V shed 0 bases and J shed 8 bases, with 10 bases lying between them. The CDR3 runs 14 residues. Germline loops: CDR1 KGHDR, CDR2 SFDVKD. The CDR3 DNA sequence: TGTGCCACCAGTGATTTGTCTGGCGATCATGAGCAGTTCTTC. Translated: CATSDLSGDHEQFF.

The chain couples TRBV30 to TRBJ2-7, with 9 bases fitting TRBD1. CDR3 length: 15 residues. The germline V gene encodes CDR1 GTSNPN and CDR2 SVGIG (reference sequence). V lost 5 bases, J lost 2 bases, and 10 bases stayed unmatched. The CDR3 region is CAWAPTGTGPYEQYF. Here the CDR3 DNA reads TGTGCCTGGGCTCCGACCGGGACAGGGCCCTACGAGCAGTACTTC.

The chain carries TRBV19 and TRBJ1-1; TRBD1 matches at 8 bases. Looked up from germline, CDR1 is LNHDA and CDR2 is SQIVND (reference sequence). The CDR3 loop spans 14 amino acids. The V and J ends lost 0 bases and 4 bases, in that order; junction bases with no gene match: 1. In DNA form, the CDR3 reads TGTGCCAGTAGTATAGACAGGGGGCCCACTGAAGCTTTCTTT. Its translation is CASSIDRGPTEAFF.

This chain joins TRBV6-2 or TRBV6-3 and TRBJ2-2; 11 bases are shared with TRBD2. Losses at the gene ends were 0 bases for V and 4 bases for J; bases not matched to a gene: 1. The length of the CDR3 is 16 residues. The germline V gene has CDR1 MNHEY and CDR2 SVGEGT. The DNA for the CDR3 is TGTGCCAGCAGTTACTCTAGCGGGAGGGCCACCGGGGAGCTGTTTTTT. This encodes CASSYSSGRATGELFF.

The J gene is TRBJ1-5, the V gene TRBV4-1; a possible D gene is TRBD1 (5 bases). V gave up 1 base and J gave up 3 bases, with 7 bases separating them. Germline V lookup: CDR1 MGHRA, CDR2 YSYEKL. This CDR3 has 14 residues. The CDR3 DNA reads as TGCGCCAGCAGCCAAGGACAGCTCAATCAGCCCCAGCATTTT. This encodes CASSQGQLNQPQHF.

V is TRBV25-1 and J is TRBJ2-4; D is perhaps TRBD1 (6 bases). Germline CDR1 reads MGHDK; CDR2 reads SYGVNS. The CDR3 is 17 amino acids. V was shortened by 3 bases and J by 2 bases, with 17 bases between the two germline ends. The DNA of the CDR3 is TGTGCCAGCAGTGACTCGGGACACCTGGGCCCCAAAAACATTCAGTACTTC. It codes for CASSDSGHLGPKNIQYF.

This chain connects TRBV12-5 to TRBJ1-5, with unresolved D. This CDR3 is 15 amino acids long. V was trimmed by 0 bases and J by 1 base, leaving 7 bases between them. Germline lookup yields CDR1 LGHNT and CDR2 FRNRAP. CDR3 in DNA: TGTGCTAGTGGTTTGGTACCCCGGAGCAATCAGCCCCAGCATTTT. This sequence encodes CASGLVPRSNQPQHF.

The chain has TRBV19 and TRBJ1-5; 11 bases match TRBD1. Trimming took 3 bases from V and 1 from J; bases not matched to a gene: 5. The CDR3 spans 17 residues. Germline CDR1 is LNHDA and CDR2 is SQIVND (reference sequence). The CDR3 nucleotides are TGTGCCAGTAGTATGGGGACAGGGGGAGGGAGCAATCAGCCCCAGCATTTT. As protein: CASSMGTGGGSNQPQHF. The whole variable domain, remainder taken from reference TRBV19 and TRBJ1-5, is DGGITQSPKYLFRKEGQNVTLSCEQNLNHDAMYWYRQDPGQGLRLIYYSQIVNDFQKGDIAEGYSVSREKKESFPLTVTSAQKNPTAFYLCASSMGTGGGSNQPQHFGDGTRLSIL.

This chain connects TRBV21-1 to TRBJ1-3; TRBD1, as called in the table, went unchecked against the DNA. TRBV21-1 is shown as a pseudogene. The CDR3 covers 17 residues. The CDR3 reads CASSKVRGQPKGNTIYF. The CDR3 DNA reads as TGTGCCAGCAGCAAAGTAAGGGGCCAGCCCAAAGGAAACACCATATATTTT.

V and J are TRBV24-1 and TRBJ1-5, with D possibly matching TRBD1 (6 bases). The CDR3 has 16 residues. Germline V gives CDR1 KGHDR, CDR2 SFDVKD. V was cut by 4 bases and J by 2 bases, with 14 bases left in between. As DNA, the CDR3 is TGTGCCACCAGTGACCCAGGGGTCGGACGCAATCAGCCCCAGCATTTT. Protein sequence: CATSDPGVGRNQPQHF.

The chain joins TRBV11-3 to TRBJ1-2; D call uncertain. V lost 4 bases and J lost 0, with 12 bases in between. The CDR3 is made up of 15 amino acids. Germline-derived CDR1 and CDR2 are SGHNT and YENEEA. The CDR3 here is CASSSRQVSNYGYTF. The CDR3 nucleotides read TGTGCCAGCAGCTCCCGACAAGTTTCTAACTATGGCTACACCTTC.

V gene TRBV30 combines with J gene TRBJ2-2; no clear D. Germline V gene sequence: CDR1 GTSNPN, CDR2 SVGIG (reference sequence). CDR3 size: 12 residues. Trimming took off 5 bases at V and 2 bases at J, with 6 bases between the two ends. In DNA form, the CDR3 reads TGTGCCTGGCACAGAAACACCGGGGAGCTGTTTTTT. The encoded protein is CAWHRNTGELFF.

The chain employs TRBV7-2 and TRBJ1-3; 7 bases fit TRBD1. CDR3 length: 15 residues. Germline CDR1 reads SGHTA; CDR2 reads FQGNSA. The V gene end was trimmed by 5 bases and the J gene end by 1 base; junction bases not matched to a gene: 5. This chain's CDR3 is CASSLGTASGNTIYF. DNA of the CDR3: TGTGCCAGCAGCCTAGGGACAGCGTCTGGAAACACCATATATTTT.

This chain joins TRBV6-2 or TRBV6-3 and TRBJ2-7; TRBD2 matches 10 bases. The CDR3 spans 14 residues. With 6 bases clipped from V and 6 bases from J, the junction kept 8 bases outside the gene matches. Germline V gene data show CDR1 as MNHEY and CDR2 as SVGEGT. CDR3 coding DNA: TGTGCCAGCAGCATCCTAGCGGGAGTGTCCGAGCAGTACTTC. It translates to CASSILAGVSEQYF.

The V and J genes are TRBV29-1 and TRBJ2-3, with 8 bases that match TRBD2. The V and J ends lost 5 bases and 0 bases, in that order; junction bases with no gene match: 10. In germline, CDR1 is SQVTM, CDR2 ANQGSEA. This CDR3 has 16 residues. CDR3: CSVRPLTSGSTDTQYF. In nucleotides, the CDR3 is TGCAGCGTTCGACCCCTAACTAGCGGAAGCACAGATACGCAGTATTTT.